Reported below is one T cell receptor beta chain. Germline trimming cut 0 bases from V and 3 bases from J; bases unmatched to any gene: 4. This CDR3 region has 15 residues. The germline CDR1 and CDR2 sequences are MNHEY and SVGAGI. TCRdb keeps only in-frame clones here, not all; method: immunoSEQ multiplex PCR. The table shows about 20,000 clones, with about 91% occurring only once. The data were obtained in a study of blood T cell repertoires in COVID-19. This rearrangement joins TRBV6-5 to TRBJ2-5, with 7 bases lining up with TRBD1. The sequence derives from a woman aged 25 to 45 who had recovered from COVID-19. The sample taken for sequencing was PBMCs or T cells enriched from blood (not recorded which). The CDR3 spells CASSYSTGQKETQYF. For the CDR3, the DNA is TGTGCCAGCAGTTACTCGACAGGGCAGAAAGAGACCCAGTACTTC.